This T cell receptor beta chain is drawn from a study of B cell selection in AIRE deficiency. V gave up 1 base and J gave up 4 bases, with 15 bases separating them. The CDR3 spans 16 residues. CDR1 is MNHEY, CDR2 SMNVEV, per germline (reference sequence). The method was immunoSEQ multiplex PCR; TCRdb's version includes in-frame clones alone and lacks a portion of them. The sample yields more than 12,000 clones, approximately 94% seen once. Regulatory T cells were sorted as CD4+CD25hiCD127low/negative cells. The material sequenced was Tregs sorted from PBMCs. The chain carries TRBV27 and TRBJ2-3, with D perhaps TRBD2 (5 bases). This clonotype originated in a human donor with AIRE deficiency. The chain's CDR3 is CASSLYARGRPDTQYF. The CDR3 nucleotides are TGTGCCAGCAGTTTATACGCCCGGGGTAGGCCAGATACGCAGTATTTT.